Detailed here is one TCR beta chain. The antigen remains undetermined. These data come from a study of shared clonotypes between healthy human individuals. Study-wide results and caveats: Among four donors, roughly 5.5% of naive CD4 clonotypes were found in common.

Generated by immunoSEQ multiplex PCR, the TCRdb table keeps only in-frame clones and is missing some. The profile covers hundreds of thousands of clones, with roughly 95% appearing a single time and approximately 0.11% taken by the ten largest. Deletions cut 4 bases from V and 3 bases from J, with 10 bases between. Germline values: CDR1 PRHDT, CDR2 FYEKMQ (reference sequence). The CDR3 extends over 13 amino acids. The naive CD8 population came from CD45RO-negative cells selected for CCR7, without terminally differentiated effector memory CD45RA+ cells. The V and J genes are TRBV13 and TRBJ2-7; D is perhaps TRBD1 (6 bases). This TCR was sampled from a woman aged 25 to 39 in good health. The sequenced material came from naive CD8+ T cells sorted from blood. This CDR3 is CASSSGAGYEQYF. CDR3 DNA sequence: TGTGCCAGCAGCTCAGGGGCAGGCTACGAGCAGTACTTC.